This record covers a single T cell receptor (beta chain). What it binds is not known. Possible read error: a much larger clone is one base away. Germline loops: CDR1 SGDLS, CDR2 YYNGEE. This CDR3 spans 14 amino acids. The sample belongs to a study of T-cell memory formation after mild COVID-19. Study-level results: Cross-reactive memory apparently joined, as some responding clones appeared in pre-infection memory. CD4+ clones that contracted lay mainly in CM and EM; CD8+ ones lay in EMRA. Day 15 to 85 contractors were CD4/CD8 balanced; later expanders leaned CD4+.

TCRdb used MiXCR to reprocess the 5' RACE reads, holding one entry per CDR3 protein. The table records 89,000 or so distinct CDR3 sequences, 10% to 15% of them present only once. The chain combines TRBV9 with TRBJ2-5; D is perhaps TRBD2 (6 bases). Sequencing was performed on PBMCs or a T cell subset sorted from them (not recorded which). This sequence originates from a man between 18 and 35 years old who had mild COVID-19 (a few samples of this study predate the infection). Cell type and time point are not known. The CDR3 DNA sequence: TGTTCCAGCAGCGTAGAAGGGAGGCAAGAGACCCAGTACTTC. Residues: CSSSVEGRQETQYF.